What follows are 5 T cell receptor beta chains derived from one specimen sequenced in a study of blood T cell repertoires in COVID-19 (dated by TCRdb to about 2020). The library was obtained by the immunoSEQ multiplex PCR assay. In TCRdb, the immuneACCESS table is reduced to in-frame sequences with V and J assigned. These tables do not hold every clone; where another copy was compared, an unresolved V gene accounts for under half, and the others remain unexplained. This sample lists hundreds of thousands of clones; around 83% were detected once. Roughly 6.2% of the sample is held by the ten biggest clonotypes. The sequencing sample was made of PBMCs or T cells enriched from blood (not recorded which). The receptors were gathered from a woman aged 40 to 49 who had recovered from COVID-19.

The CDR3 protein is CASSIAHTGTYGYTF. In nucleotides, the CDR3 is TGTGCCAGTAGTATAGCCCATACAGGGACCTATGGCTACACCTTC. The chain has TRBV19 and TRBJ1-2, with a tentative D call TRBD1 (6 bases). The CDR3 totals 15 residues. Germline V gene lookup returns CDR1 LNHDA and CDR2 SQIVND (reference sequence). V was trimmed by 1 base and J by 4 bases, leaving 13 bases between them.

The table lists this clone with a count of one. This chain links TRBV7-9 with TRBJ1-3; D not certain. The ends were cut back, 5 bases at V and 4 bases at J, with 9 bases in the middle. The CDR3 has 13 amino acids. Germline V gene lookup returns CDR1 SEHNR and CDR2 FQNEAQ (reference sequence). This CDR3 reads CASSLNPGNTIYF. In DNA, the CDR3 is TGTGCCAGCAGCCTAAACCCCGGAAACACCATATATTTT.

The CDR3, as DNA: TGTGCCAGCAGCTTAGAGACAGGGGGCTTCTCCTACGAGCAGTACTTC. Its translation is CASSLETGGFSYEQYF. The chain employs TRBV7-9 and TRBJ2-7, with 10 bases aligning to TRBD1. CDR3 length: 16 residues. J gave up 0 bases and V 1 base, and 3 bases lay outside the gene matches. CDR1 and CDR2 from the germline V gene are SEHNR and FQNEAQ (reference sequence).

This clone has only a few counts. This CDR3 is also generated by other DNA sequences in the sample. CDR3 sequence: CASSSGQGVGTGELFF. The CDR3 DNA reads as TGTGCCAGTAGTTCAGGACAGGGTGTTGGCACCGGGGAGCTGTTTTTT. The chain recombines TRBV19 with TRBJ2-2; 8 bases fit TRBD1. The V and J ends lost 5 bases and 4 bases, in that order; junction bases with no gene match: 9. Germline lookup yields CDR1 LNHDA and CDR2 SQIVND (reference sequence). The CDR3 length is 16 residues.

The V gene is TRBV11-2, the J gene TRBJ2-3; TRBD2 matches 12 bases. The germline V gene has CDR1 SGHAT and CDR2 FQNNGV. The trim removed 5 bases at V and 3 bases at J, leaving 6 bases unmatched. The CDR3 sequence is 16 residues long. CDR3 in amino acids: CASSLRGTSGTDTQYF. CDR3 coding DNA: TGTGCCAGCAGCCTGCGAGGGACTAGCGGGACAGATACGCAGTATTTT.